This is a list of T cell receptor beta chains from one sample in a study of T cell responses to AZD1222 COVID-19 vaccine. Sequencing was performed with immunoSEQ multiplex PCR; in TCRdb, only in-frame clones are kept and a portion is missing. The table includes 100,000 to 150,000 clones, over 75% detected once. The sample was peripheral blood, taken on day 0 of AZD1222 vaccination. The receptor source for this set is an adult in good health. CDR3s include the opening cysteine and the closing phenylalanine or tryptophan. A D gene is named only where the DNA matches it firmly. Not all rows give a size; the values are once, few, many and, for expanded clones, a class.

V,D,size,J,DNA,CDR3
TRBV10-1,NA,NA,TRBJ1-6,TGCGCCAGCAGTGAGTCCAGGGTGGATTCACCCCTCCACTTT,CASSESRVDSPLHF
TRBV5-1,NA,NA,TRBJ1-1,TGCGCCAGCAGCCTAACGGACGATTCTGAAGCTTTCTTT,CASSLTDDSEAFF
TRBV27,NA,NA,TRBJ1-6,TGTGCCAGCAGTATGGTTACGAGGGGTTCACCCCTCCACTTT,CASSMVTRGSPLHF
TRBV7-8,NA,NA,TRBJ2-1,TGTGCCAGCAGCCCCGCGGGTGAGCAGTTCTTC,CASSPAGEQFF
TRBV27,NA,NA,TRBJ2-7,TGTGCCAGCCGCTACAGGGCCGGCGAGCAGTACTTC,CASRYRAGEQYF
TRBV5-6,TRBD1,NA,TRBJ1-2,TGTGCCAGCAGTCCCCCCCTACTGGAGGGGGCCTCTTATGGCTACACCTTC,CASSPPLLEGASYGYTF
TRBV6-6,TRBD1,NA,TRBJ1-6,TGTGCCAGCAGACTGGACAGGGGTCAGCGATCACCCCTCCACTTT,CASRLDRGQRSPLHF
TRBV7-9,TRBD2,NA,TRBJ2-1,TGTGCCAGCAGCTTAGCCCGGACCGGGACTAGCTCGTATGAGCAGTTCTTC,CASSLARTGTSSYEQFF
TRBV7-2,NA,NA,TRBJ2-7,TGTGCCAGCAGCTTCCACGGACAGTCCTACGAGCAGTACTTC,CASSFHGQSYEQYF
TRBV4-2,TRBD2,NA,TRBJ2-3,TGTGCCAGCAGCCAACAGGCGGGGGGTAGCACAGATACGCAGTATTTT,CASSQQAGGSTDTQYF
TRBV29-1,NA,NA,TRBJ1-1,TGCAGCGTTGAGCGCCCGGGACGGAGAAACACTGAAGCTTTCTTT,CSVERPGRRNTEAFF
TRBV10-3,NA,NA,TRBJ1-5,TGTGCCATCAGTGAGTGGCAGCCCTCCCGGGACAGCAATCAGCCCCAGCATTTT,CAISEWQPSRDSNQPQHF
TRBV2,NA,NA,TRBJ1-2,TGTGCCAGCAGTGAAGCCCCAGGGCCGATCGGCTATGGCTACACCTTC,CASSEAPGPIGYGYTF
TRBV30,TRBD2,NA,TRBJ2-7,TGTGCCTGGAAAGCGGGGCTTATCCACGAGCAGTACTTC,CAWKAGLIHEQYF
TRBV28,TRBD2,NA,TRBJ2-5,TGTGCCAGCAGTTCCTTGCGACTAGCGGGGGGAAACCAGTACTTC,CASSSLRLAGGNQYF
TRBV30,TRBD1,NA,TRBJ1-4,TGTGCCTGCGGGACAGGAGGGGAAAAACTGTTTTTT,CACGTGGEKLFF
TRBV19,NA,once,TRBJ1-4,TGTGCCAGTAGCGAAGGTGAAAAACTGTTTTTT,CASSEGEKLFF
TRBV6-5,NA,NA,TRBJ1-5,TGTGCCAGCAGCAGAGTCCAGTATCAGCCCCAGCATTTT,CASSRVQYQPQHF
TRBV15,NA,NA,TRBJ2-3,TGTGCCACCAGCAGAGTCAGGGGAGCAGATACGCAGTATTTT,CATSRVRGADTQYF
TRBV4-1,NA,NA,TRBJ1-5,TGCGCCAGCAGCCAATGGGAGCGAGGAGGTCAGCCCCAGCATTTT,CASSQWERGGQPQHF
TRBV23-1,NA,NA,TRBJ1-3,TGCGCCAGCAGTCACCCTCGAGCCGGGCCAAGAACTGGAAACACCATATATTTT,CASSHPRAGPRTGNTIYF
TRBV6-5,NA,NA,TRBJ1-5,TGTGCCTCTGGCACGGGTCTCCAGCCCCAGCATTTT,CASGTGLQPQHF
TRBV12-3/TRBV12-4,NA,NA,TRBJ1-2,TGTGCCAGCAGCCGAAGCCTCTATGGCTACACCTTC,CASSRSLYGYTF
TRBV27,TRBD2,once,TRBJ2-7,TGTGCCAGCAGTTTATTAACCCCAGGCCTAGCGGGGGGCGAGGAGCAGTACTTC,CASSLLTPGLAGGEEQYF
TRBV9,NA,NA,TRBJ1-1,TGTGCCAGCAGCGTATCTGTGGACACTGAAGCTTTCTTT,CASSVSVDTEAFF
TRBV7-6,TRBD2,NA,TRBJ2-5,TGTGCCAGCCTAGCGGGGGGTCAGGGGACCCAGTACTTC,CASLAGGQGTQYF
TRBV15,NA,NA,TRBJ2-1,TGTGCCACCAGCAGAGAGGGGGCCCGGGGTGAGCAGTTCTTC,CATSREGARGEQFF
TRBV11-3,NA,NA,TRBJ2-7,TGTGCCAGCAGCCCAGATGGCGGTTCCTACGAGCAGTACTTC,CASSPDGGSYEQYF
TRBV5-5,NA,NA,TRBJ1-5,TGTGCCAGCAACCAAAGGGGGGATGGCAATCAGCCCCAGCATTTT,CASNQRGDGNQPQHF
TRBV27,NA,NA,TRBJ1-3,TGTGCCAGCAGTTTAGGGACGCCGGGAAACACCATATATTTT,CASSLGTPGNTIYF
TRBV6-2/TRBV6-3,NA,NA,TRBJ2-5,TGTGCCAGCAGTGACGCCGACCCTCGATCACTCCGAGCAGAACAAGAGACCCAGTACTTC,CASSDADPRSLRAEQETQYF
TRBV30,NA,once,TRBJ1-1,TGTGCCTGGAGTGTATGGGGGGCCCGAATGAACACTGAAGCTTTCTTT,CAWSVWGARMNTEAFF
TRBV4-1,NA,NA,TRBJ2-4,TGCGCCAGCAGCCCACCGGGATTGTTAGCCAAAAACATTCAGTACTTC,CASSPPGLLAKNIQYF
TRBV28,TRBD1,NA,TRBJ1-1,TGTGCCAGCAGTTCCGACAGGGGATGGGACACTGAAGCTTTCTTT,CASSSDRGWDTEAFF
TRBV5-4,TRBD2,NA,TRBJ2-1,TGTGCCAGCCCAGGACTAGCGGGGACAGAGAATGAGCAGTTCTTC,CASPGLAGTENEQFF
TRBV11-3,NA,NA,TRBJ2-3,TGTGCCAGCAGCTTAGGCCCCAGGAGATTAGCAGATACGCAGTATTTT,CASSLGPRRLADTQYF
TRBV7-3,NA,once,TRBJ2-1,TGTGCCAGCAGCTCCTCTAAGGGAGAGCAGTTCTTC,CASSSSKGEQFF
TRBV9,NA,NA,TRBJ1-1,TGTGCCAGCAGCGTAGCTACGGGGGTAAACACTGAAGCTTTCTTT,CASSVATGVNTEAFF
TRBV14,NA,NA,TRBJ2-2,TGTGCCAGCAGCCAGGGGGCCGCCGGGGAGCTGTTTTTT,CASSQGAAGELFF
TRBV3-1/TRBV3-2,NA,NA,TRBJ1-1,TGTGCCAGTAGAACAGGTACTGAAGCTTTCTTT,CASRTGTEAFF
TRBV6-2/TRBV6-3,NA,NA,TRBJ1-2,TGTGCCAGCAGTTACCCCCAGTGGGGAGCCACCTTC,CASSYPQWGATF
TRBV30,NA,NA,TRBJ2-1,TGTGCCTGGAGCACAGGGAAATCTGTAAATGAGCAGTTCTTC,CAWSTGKSVNEQFF
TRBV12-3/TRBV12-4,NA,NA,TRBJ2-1,TGTGCCAGCAGTTTATCTGGGACACCGCAGTTCTTC,CASSLSGTPQFF
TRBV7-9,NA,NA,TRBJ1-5,TGTGCCAGCAGCCCCCTTACAGGGAACGGCAATCAGCCCCAGCATTTT,CASSPLTGNGNQPQHF
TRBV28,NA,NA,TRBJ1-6,TGTGCCAGCAGCCGCCCCGACAGCTATAATTCACCCCTCCACTTT,CASSRPDSYNSPLHF
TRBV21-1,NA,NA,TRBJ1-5,TGTGCCAGCAGCAAAGAGAGGCGGACAGGGGGCAATCAGCCCCAGCATTTT,CASSKERRTGGNQPQHF
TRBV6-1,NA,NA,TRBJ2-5,TGTGCCAGCAGTGTATATAACAGGGTGGCCCAAGAGACCCAGTACTTC,CASSVYNRVAQETQYF
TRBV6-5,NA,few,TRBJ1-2,TGTGCCAGCAGTTACTCGGAGACCCCCGACGCCTATGGCTACACCTTC,CASSYSETPDAYGYTF
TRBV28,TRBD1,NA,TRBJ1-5,TGTGCCAGCAGACGACAGGGCCCCAATCAGCCCCAGCATTTT,CASRRQGPNQPQHF
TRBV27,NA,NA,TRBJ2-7,TGTGCCAGCTCTAGCTCCTACGAGCAGTACTTC,CASSSSYEQYF
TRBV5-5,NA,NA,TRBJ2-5,TGTGCCAGCAGCTTATCTTTCGATGCCGGGACGGTACGAGAGACCCAGTACTTC,CASSLSFDAGTVRETQYF
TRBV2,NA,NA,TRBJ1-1,TGTGCCAGCAGTGAACAGGGCGCTATGAACACTGAAGCTTTCTTT,CASSEQGAMNTEAFF
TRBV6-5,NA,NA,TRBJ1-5,TGTGCCAGCAAAGAAGTAGAGCCCCAGCATTTT,CASKEVEPQHF
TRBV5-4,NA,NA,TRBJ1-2,TGTGCCAGCAGCTCACATAGGGGGGGGCTCGTAGGTGGCTACACCTTC,CASSSHRGGLVGGYTF
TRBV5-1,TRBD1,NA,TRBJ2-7,TGCGCCAGCACCGGACAGGGGGGCGAGCAGTACTTC,CASTGQGGEQYF
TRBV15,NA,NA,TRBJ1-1,TGTGCCACCAGCAGTCAGGGTAGAGACACTGAAGCTTTCTTT,CATSSQGRDTEAFF